Below are 5 T cell receptor beta chains sequenced from a single sample in a study of T-cell reconstitution after alpha-beta-depleted transplantation in children. For TCRbeta, the library was prepared with unique molecular identifiers. One entry per CDR3 protein results from TCRdb running MiXCR on the PCR reads. This table holds about half a million distinct CDR3 sequences, around 13% found once. Sequenced material: PBMCs from the stem cell graft donor, taken from the stem cell graft. These receptors came from a human donor who donated a stem cell graft to a child with combined immunodeficiency.

This chain links TRBV4-3 with TRBJ2-2; perhaps TRBD2 as D (5 bases). Trimming shortened V by 1 base and J by 5 bases, and 11 bases separated the two germline ends. CDR3 length: 15 residues. Germline assignment: CDR1 LGHNA and CDR2 YSLEER. The CDR3 DNA reads TGCGCCAGCAGCCAAGGCGGGTCTAGGACCGGGGAGCTGTTTTTT. This encodes CASSQGGSRTGELFF.

This sequence joins TRBV6-5 and TRBJ2-5, with D hard to call. The germline V gene encodes CDR1 MNHEY and CDR2 SVGAGI. Deletions cut 0 bases from V and 2 bases from J, with 7 bases between. The length of the CDR3 is 14 residues. The CDR3: CASSYSLKQETQYF. The CDR3 bases are TGTGCCAGCAGTTACTCTCTTAAACAAGAGACCCAGTACTTC.

This clonotype turned up a few times. The rearrangement joins TRBV24-1 to TRBJ2-1; TRBD1 matches at 9 bases. CDR1 is KGHDR, CDR2 SFDVKD, per germline. The CDR3 extends over 16 amino acids. V lost 5 bases and J lost 8; bases outside the gene matches: 12. CDR3 residues: CATSGSPRDREDEQFF. DNA of the CDR3: TGTGCCACCAGTGGAAGCCCCCGGGACAGGGAAGATGAGCAGTTCTTC.

The J gene is TRBJ2-7, the V gene TRBV7-7; D may correspond to TRBD1 or TRBD2 (6 bases each). The germline V and J ends were trimmed by 5 bases and 7 bases, with 18 bases remaining between them. This CDR3 spans 14 amino acids. The V gene's germline CDR1 is SSHAT and CDR2 FNYEAQ (reference sequence). This CDR3 reads CASSRAAGGGEQYF. CDR3 DNA: TGTGCCAGCAGCCGAGCGGCAGGAGGGGGGGAGCAGTACTTC.

This clonotype came up once. The chain combines TRBV20-1 with TRBJ1-4; TRBD1 matches at 8 bases. This CDR3 comprises 16 residues. The V gene end was trimmed by 1 base and the J gene end by 1 base; junction bases not matched to a gene: 5. CDR1 DFQATT and CDR2 SNEGSKA come from the germline V gene (reference sequence). The CDR3 DNA reads as TGCAGTGCTAGAGGGCAGGGGGCGGGAACTAATGAAAAACTGTTTTTT. This sequence encodes CSARGQGAGTNEKLFF.